The 21 T cell receptor beta chains given below trace back to one sample, sequenced in a study of T cell repertoires in aging, cancer and after chemotherapy. Rearranged V-D-J TRB sequences were amplified with a mixed TRB-A/B primer pool. Each CDR3 protein is one row after TCRdb ran MiXCR on the multiplex PCR reads. This table holds about 11,000 distinct CDR3 sequences, 25% to 30% found once. Peripheral blood genomic DNA, not sorted cells or RNA, was the template. Sequencing input: blood. Receptors were obtained from a human donor in good health.

J is TRBJ2-7 and V is TRBV7-2, with D possibly matching TRBD1 (6 bases). The CDR3 spans 19 residues. The germline V gene has CDR1 SGHTA and CDR2 FQGNSA. Trimming cost V 5 bases and J 0 bases, with 26 bases left between them. CDR3 coding DNA: TGTGCCAGCAGCCACCCTGAGGGACATCACTATCGGCACTCCTACGAGCAGTACTTC. Its translation is CASSHPEGHHYRHSYEQYF.

This clonotype appeared once. The chain joins TRBV12-3 or TRBV12-4 to TRBJ2-7; possibly TRBD1 for D (6 bases). The CDR3 has 14 residues. The V and J ends lost 6 bases and 3 bases respectively, with 15 bases between them. CDR3 nucleotide sequence: TGTGCCAGCAGCGCCGCCCAGGGGATCTACGAGCAGTACTTC. It translates to CASSAAQGIYEQYF.

This sequence joins TRBV19 and TRBJ1-5; 7 nucleotides match TRBD1. The germline V gene has CDR1 LNHDA and CDR2 SQIVND (reference sequence). With 5 bases clipped from V and 4 bases from J, the junction kept 11 bases outside the gene matches. The CDR3 has 16 residues. CDR3 protein: CASSLTHRGLNQPQHF. The CDR3 DNA reads TGTGCCAGTAGTCTGACTCACAGGGGTCTGAATCAGCCCCAGCATTTT.

This clonotype came up once. The chain uses TRBV6-1 and TRBJ2-3, with TRBD1 identical over 7 bases. J lost 4 bases, V lost 4 bases, and 5 bases had no gene match. The CDR3 runs to 14 residues. CDR1 MNHNS and CDR2 SASEGT come from the germline V gene. The DNA for the CDR3 is TGTGCCAGCAGTGCCCAAGGGGGCCCAGATACGCAGTATTTT. It codes for CASSAQGGPDTQYF.

This clonotype has just a few counts. The J gene is TRBJ1-1, the V gene TRBV7-9, with 9 positions matching TRBD1. V was clipped by 6 bases and J by 3 bases; unmatched bases: 5. Germline V gives CDR1 SEHNR, CDR2 FQNEAQ (reference sequence). This CDR3 region has 14 residues. CDR3 in DNA: TGTGCCAGCAGACCTCGGACAGGGGACACTGAAGCTTTCTTT. As protein: CASRPRTGDTEAFF.

V gene TRBV28 combines with J gene TRBJ1-2, with D possibly being TRBD1 (6 bases). Trimming removed 6 bases at V and 7 bases at J, with 18 bases between. The CDR3 contains 14 residues. Germline CDR1 is MDHEN and CDR2 is SYDVKM. This chain's CDR3 is CASSQQGSAGGYTF. Written as DNA, the CDR3 is TGTGCCAGCAGCCAACAGGGCAGCGCGGGTGGCTACACCTTC.

This clonotype was found a few times. This chain links TRBV20-1 with TRBJ2-5; TRBD2 matches 9 bases. There are 17 residues in the CDR3. V was pared by 1 base and J by 1 base, with 10 bases of the junction left unmatched. Germline CDR1 and CDR2: DFQATT and SNEGSKA (reference sequence). The CDR3 coding sequence is TGCAGTGCTAGAGGAAGGCTAGCGGGGATCCTCCAAGAGACCCAGTACTTC. Translation: CSARGRLAGILQETQYF.

This clonotype was seen a few times. The chain combines TRBV11-2 with TRBJ1-6, with D possibly being TRBD1 (6 bases). The CDR3 covers 15 residues. In germline, CDR1 is SGHAT, CDR2 FQNNGV. V gave up 2 bases and J gave up 8 bases, with 13 bases separating them. The CDR3 DNA is TGTGCCAGCAGCTTAATTACAGGGCCGGATTCACCCCTCCACTTT. Encoded protein: CASSLITGPDSPLHF.

This clonotype was observed a few times. The chain links TRBV30 to TRBJ2-1, with D possibly TRBD2 on 6 matching bases. The CDR3 contains 12 residues. The ends were cut back, 4 bases at V and 4 bases at J, with 8 bases in the middle. CDR1 and CDR2 from the germline V gene are GTSNPN and SVGIG (reference sequence). CDR3 nucleotide sequence: TGTGCCTGGAATAGCGGATACAATGAGCAGTTCTTC. Protein: CAWNSGYNEQFF. The complete variable domain, with remaining parts taken from reference TRBV30 and TRBJ2-1, reads SQTIHQWPATLVQPVGSPLSLECTVEGTSNPNLYWYRQAAGRGLQLLFYSVGIGQISSEVPQNLSASRPQDRQFILSSKKLLLSDSGFYLCAWNSGYNEQFFGPGTRLTVL.

In this sample, this clonotype turned up a few times. V gene TRBV5-1 combines with J gene TRBJ2-7, with 10 bases aligning to TRBD1. V lost 2 bases, J lost 4 bases, and 3 bases stayed unmatched. CDR1 and CDR2 from the germline V gene are SGHRS and YFSETQ. This CDR3 is built from 14 residues. For the CDR3, the DNA is TGCGCCAGCAGCTTCGGGACAGGGGTATACGAGCAGTACTTC. Protein product: CASSFGTGVYEQYF.

This clonotype was seen once. This chain joins TRBV11-2 and TRBJ2-1; TRBD2 might be the D (6 bases). V lost 1 base and J lost 7, with 14 bases in between. Germline loops: CDR1 SGHAT, CDR2 FQNNGV. The CDR3 spans 15 residues. This chain's CDR3 is CASSLGELALNEQFF. For the CDR3, the DNA is TGTGCCAGCAGCTTAGGGGAACTAGCCTTGAATGAGCAGTTCTTC.

The chain uses TRBV11-1 and TRBJ2-7; 10 bases align to TRBD2. The germline gives CDR1 SGHAT, CDR2 FQDESV (reference sequence). V was clipped by 5 bases and J by 7 bases; unmatched bases: 11. This CDR3 is 15 amino acids long. As DNA, the CDR3 is TGTGCCAGCAGCCCTCCCTCCCTAGCGGGAGCAGAGCAGTACTTC. Translating it yields CASSPPSLAGAEQYF.

By proportion, this clonotype is medium-sized. This rearrangement joins TRBV20-1 to TRBJ2-7, with D possibly being TRBD2 (6 bases). Germline loops: CDR1 DFQATT, CDR2 SNEGSKA (reference sequence). The CDR3 covers 15 residues. Deletions cut 6 bases from V and 4 bases from J, with 22 bases between. The CDR3 loop reads CSAVATTSARYEQYF. CDR3 sequence (DNA): TGCAGTGCCGTCGCCACGACTAGTGCAAGGTACGAGCAGTACTTC.

This clonotype has only a few counts. This chain links TRBV19 with TRBJ2-3; a weak D match, TRBD2 (5 bases). CDR1 and CDR2 from the germline V gene are LNHDA and SQIVND (reference sequence). CDR3 length: 15 amino acids. Trimming removed 5 bases from V and 6 bases from J, with 18 bases in between. The CDR3 loop is CASSPLGISPDTQYF. The CDR3 DNA sequence: TGTGCCAGTAGTCCTCTCGGGATCTCCCCGGATACGCAGTATTTT.

Comments on this clonotype: Given the absence of the conserved phenylalanine or tryptophan at the CDR3 end, a read error is likely. This chain links TRBV7-2 with TRBJ2-3; tentative D call: TRBD2 (5 bases). Germline V CDR1 and CDR2: SGHTA, FQGNSA. The V and J ends lost 5 bases and 4 bases respectively, with 19 bases between them. The CDR3 is 16 amino acids. CDR3 residues: CASSAEGNFFPDTQYY. The CDR3 DNA reads TGTGCCAGCAGCGCCGAGGGTAACTTCTTTCCAGATACGCAGTATTAT.

This clonotype was detected only a few times. The CDR3 here is CASKSQATNEKLFF. The DNA of the CDR3 is TGTGCCAGCAAGTCGCAGGCAACTAATGAAAAACTGTTTTTT. The chain links TRBV6-1 to TRBJ1-4; D is undetermined. Germline values: CDR1 MNHNS, CDR2 SASEGT. Trimming cost V 7 bases and J 0 bases, with 9 bases left between them. This CDR3 is built from 14 residues.

The chain links TRBV20-1 to TRBJ2-5; D uncertain. Germline V CDR1 and CDR2: DFQATT, SNEGSKA (reference sequence). The CDR3 has 10 amino acids. V was pared by 6 bases and J by 2 bases, with 4 bases between. CDR3 in DNA: TGCAGTGCAGGGCAAGAGACCCAGTACTTC. Protein sequence: CSAGQETQYF.

A few counts support this clonotype. The chain uses TRBV10-1 and TRBJ1-1; 7 nucleotides agree with TRBD1. The germline gives CDR1 WNHNN, CDR2 SYGVQD (reference sequence). This CDR3 has 13 amino acids. The J segment lost 8 bases and the V segment lost 5 bases, leaving 8 bases of the junction unmatched. CDR3 bases: TGCGCCAGCAGTTCCGGGACAGTCCTCGAAGCTTTCTTT. This sequence encodes CASSSGTVLEAFF.

This clonotype has a single count. Here the CDR3 DNA reads TGTGCCAGTAAGGAGGGTCGGCGCGGGGGGGCGAGCACCGGGGAGCTGTTTTTT. Encoded protein: CASKEGRRGGASTGELFF. V gene TRBV19 combines with J gene TRBJ2-2, with TRBD2 matching 9 bases. The J segment lost 4 bases and the V segment lost 7 bases, leaving 16 bases of the junction unmatched. Looked up from germline, CDR1 is LNHDA and CDR2 is SQIVND (reference sequence). The CDR3 is 18 residues long.

This clonotype was seen a few times. The V gene is TRBV6-5, the J gene TRBJ2-2; perhaps TRBD1 as D (5 bases). This CDR3 has 17 residues. Germline loops: CDR1 MNHEY, CDR2 SVGAGI. V gave up 0 bases and J gave up 4 bases, with 15 bases separating them. DNA for the CDR3: TGTGCCAGCAGTTACTCGGGGCGGAAGGGATCCACCGGGGAGCTGTTTTTT. Protein sequence: CASSYSGRKGSTGELFF.

This clonotype qualifies as medium-sized. The chain couples TRBV30 to TRBJ1-1; maybe TRBD1 (6 bases). Germline V lookup: CDR1 GTSNPN, CDR2 SVGIG (reference sequence). The CDR3 is 15 amino acids. Trimming stripped 2 bases from V and 5 bases from J, with 18 bases between. As DNA, the CDR3 is TGTGCCTGGAGTATGTTACAGGGAGGGGAAACTGAAGCTTTCTTT. The encoded protein is CAWSMLQGGETEAFF.